Below, 21 T cell receptor beta chains from the same sample are listed, as sequenced in a study of T cell responses to AZD1222 COVID-19 vaccine. Profiled with immunoSEQ multiplex PCR; TCRdb holds only in-frame clones, not every one. This sample has 170,000 or so clones, with roughly nine tenths found just once. Sample: peripheral blood, taken on day 0 of AZD1222 vaccination. The receptors stem from an adult in good health.

The CDR3 reads CASSQEVLGIGTGELFF. The CDR3 DNA reads TGCGCCAGCAGCCAAGAGGTATTGGGGATCGGCACCGGGGAGCTGTTTTTT. The V and J genes are TRBV4-1 and TRBJ2-2; D gene unclear. Trimming took 0 bases from V and 4 from J, leaving 15 bases between them. Germline CDR1 MGHRA, CDR2 YSYEKL. The CDR3 runs to 17 residues.

The V and J genes are TRBV28 and TRBJ2-5, with a tentative D call TRBD2 (6 bases). The germline V gene has CDR1 MDHEN and CDR2 SYDVKM. The V end lost 7 bases, the J end lost 1 base, and 10 bases lay between the germline ends. The CDR3 is 13 residues long. CDR3 sequence: CASTVGGQETQYF. The CDR3 bases are TGTGCCAGCACCGTGGGGGGCCAAGAGACCCAGTACTTC.

The V and J genes are TRBV5-1 and TRBJ1-2; weak D call: TRBD1 (5 bases). Trimming took 7 bases from V and 5 from J, leaving 9 bases between them. Germline lookup yields CDR1 SGHRS and CDR2 YFSETQ. The CDR3 totals 11 residues. CDR3 bases: TGCGCCAGCGGCGAGGGGTATGGCTACACCTTC. As protein: CASGEGYGYTF.

The genes are TRBV2 and TRBJ1-2; tentative D call: TRBD1 (5 bases). Per germline, CDR1 SNHLY and CDR2 FYNNEI. V lost 6 bases and J 1 base, leaving 12 bases between the germline ends. The CDR3 contains 14 residues. The CDR3 region is CASREYGGNYGYTF. The CDR3 DNA follows: TGTGCCAGCAGAGAATACGGGGGTAACTATGGCTACACCTTC.

The chain joins TRBV7-9 to TRBJ2-7; D gene uncertain. This CDR3 contains 13 residues. Between the trimmed V and J ends, which lost 5 bases and 3 bases, there was a span of 11 bases. Germline CDR1 and CDR2: SEHNR and FQNEAQ (reference sequence). The DNA of the CDR3 is TGTGCCAGCAGCCCAGCACGGGTCTACGAGCAGTACTTC. Translating gives CASSPARVYEQYF.

The chain employs TRBV28 and TRBJ1-4, with 8 nucleotides matching TRBD1. This CDR3 contains 14 residues. Germline V CDR1 and CDR2: MDHEN, SYDVKM. V lost 8 bases to trimming and J lost 8 bases; unmatched junction nucleotides: 10. The CDR3 sequence: CASLTGAGGEKLFF. CDR3 in DNA: TGTGCCAGCCTCACCGGAGCAGGGGGCGAAAAACTGTTTTTT.

J is TRBJ2-7 and V is TRBV6-5; 8 bases map to TRBD1. This CDR3 contains 15 residues. Trimming at V came to 6 bases and at J to 4 bases, leaving 11 bases not matched to a gene. The germline V gene encodes CDR1 MNHEY and CDR2 SVGAGI. This CDR3 reads CASRDRASWRYEQYF. The CDR3 DNA is TGTGCCAGCAGGGACAGGGCCTCCTGGAGGTACGAGCAGTACTTC.

This clone was observed once. The rearrangement links TRBV18 to TRBJ1-3; unclear D gene. The V end lost 2 bases, the J end lost 0 bases, and 8 bases lay between the germline ends. This CDR3 has 15 amino acids. The germline gives CDR1 KGHSH, CDR2 LQKENI. The CDR3 coding sequence is TGTGCCAGCTCACCAGGCAGCACCTCTGGAAACACCATATATTTT. This codes for CASSPGSTSGNTIYF.

The V call is TRBV15, the J call TRBJ2-7; maybe TRBD1 (6 bases). The ends were cut back, 3 bases at V and 5 bases at J, with 11 bases in the middle. Per the germline V gene, CDR1 is LNHNV and CDR2 is YYDKDF (reference sequence). This CDR3 has 13 amino acids. CDR3 loop: CATSSTGLDEQYF. The DNA of the CDR3 is TGTGCCACCAGCAGTACAGGGTTAGACGAGCAGTACTTC.

The chain combines TRBV19 with TRBJ1-5, with TRBD1 as a possible D gene (5 bases). The germline V gene has CDR1 LNHDA and CDR2 SQIVND (reference sequence). V lost 1 base and J 1 base, leaving 11 bases between the germline ends. The length of the CDR3 is 16 residues. The CDR3 here is CASSIVARTSNQPQHF. The CDR3 DNA reads TGTGCCAGTAGTATAGTGGCCAGGACAAGCAATCAGCCCCAGCATTTT.

This clone is a singleton in its sample. The chain combines TRBV7-9 with TRBJ2-7; no firm D call. Germline CDR1 reads SEHNR; CDR2 reads FQNEAQ (reference sequence). Trimming took off 10 bases at V and 0 bases at J, with 16 bases between the two ends. The CDR3 is 14 residues long. DNA of the CDR3: TGTGCCACAAGCCGCGCAGGCATCTCCTACGAGCAGTACTTC. Protein: CATSRAGISYEQYF. Looking up the rest from reference TRBV7-9 and TRBJ2-7 gives the full variable domain: DTGVSQNPRHKITKRGQNVTFRCDPISEHNRLYWYRQTLGQGPEFLTYFQNEAQLEKSRLLSDRFSAERPKGSFSTLEIQRTEQGDSAMYLCATSRAGISYEQYFGPGTRLTVT.

V usage is TRBV6-5 and J usage is TRBJ1-1, with D unresolved. The V gene's germline CDR1 is MNHEY and CDR2 SVGAGI. The CDR3 runs to 13 residues. V dropped 5 bases and J dropped 8 bases, with 15 bases sitting between them. As DNA, the CDR3 is TGTGCCAGCAGTAAACAAGCTGTCTTGGAAGCTTTCTTT. Its protein product is CASSKQAVLEAFF.

The J gene is TRBJ2-3, the V gene TRBV15, with 12 bases identical to TRBD2. Germline CDR1 and CDR2: LNHNV and YYDKDF (reference sequence). The CDR3 length is 18 residues. V lost 4 bases to trimming and J lost 3 bases; unmatched junction nucleotides: 11. The DNA of the CDR3 is TGTGCCACCAGCACGCGAAGGACTAGCGGGGTTGGGACAGATACGCAGTATTTT. Its protein is CATSTRRTSGVGTDTQYF.

This chain uses TRBV11-2 with TRBJ1-4; D is possibly TRBD1 (6 bases). Germline lookup yields CDR1 SGHAT and CDR2 FQNNGV. V lost 5 bases and J lost 6, with 16 bases in between. The CDR3 consists of 15 residues. The DNA for the CDR3 is TGTGCCAGCAGCGCAGGGGAAGGGGGACATGAAAAACTGTTTTTT. Translated, it gives CASSAGEGGHEKLFF.

This chain links TRBV6-5 with TRBJ2-1, with 10 positions matching TRBD1. Losses at the gene ends were 5 bases for V and 9 bases for J; bases not matched to a gene: 4. In germline, CDR1 is MNHEY, CDR2 SVGAGI. CDR3 length: 13 amino acids. The CDR3: CASSQDRGFEQFF. In nucleotides, the CDR3 is TGTGCCAGCAGTCAGGACAGGGGGTTTGAGCAGTTCTTC.

The chain links TRBV18 to TRBJ1-3; D remains unclear. This CDR3 is 14 amino acids long. V was cut by 1 base and J by 4 bases, with 8 bases left in between. Germline V gene lookup returns CDR1 KGHSH and CDR2 LQKENI. The CDR3 DNA sequence: TGTGCCAGCTCACCACAATTTTCAGGAAACACCATATATTTT. It encodes CASSPQFSGNTIYF.

V usage is TRBV10-3 and J usage is TRBJ2-1, with D possibly TRBD2 on 6 matching bases. This CDR3 spans 13 amino acids. The germline V gene encodes CDR1 ENHRY and CDR2 SYGVKD. Between the trimmed V and J ends, which lost 10 bases and 7 bases, there was a span of 17 bases. Here the CDR3 DNA reads TGTGCCACCGCGACGGGGGAAGGTAATGAGCAGTTCTTC. Translation gives CATATGEGNEQFF.

The chain is built from TRBV4-2 and TRBJ1-4; the D gene is possibly TRBD1 (6 bases). The CDR3 spans 16 residues. The V and J ends lost 4 bases and 2 bases respectively, with 14 bases between them. From germline, CDR1 is LGHNA and CDR2 YNFKEQ. Here the CDR3 reads CASSPHRVSTNEKLFF. The CDR3 coding sequence is TGTGCCAGCAGCCCACACAGGGTGAGCACTAATGAAAAACTGTTTTTT.

The J gene is TRBJ2-7, the V gene TRBV6-6, with 11 bases aligning to TRBD1. CDR1 and CDR2 from the germline V gene are MNHNY and SVGAGI (reference sequence). The J segment lost 4 bases and the V segment lost 5 bases, leaving 13 bases of the junction unmatched. The CDR3 has 17 residues. CDR3 protein: CASSHTPRGTGGYEQYF. The CDR3 bases are TGTGCCAGCAGTCACACACCCCGCGGGACAGGGGGATACGAGCAGTACTTC.

V gene TRBV13 combines with J gene TRBJ2-2; TRBD2 matches 8 bases. CDR3 size: 15 residues. V was clipped by 3 bases and J by 2 bases; unmatched bases: 2. CDR1 and CDR2 from the germline V gene are PRHDT and FYEKMQ (reference sequence). CDR3 protein: CASSFGGANTGELFF. The CDR3 nucleotides are TGTGCCAGCAGCTTCGGGGGGGCAAACACCGGGGAGCTGTTTTTT.

The rearrangement uses TRBV12-3 or TRBV12-4 and TRBJ2-2; D is unresolved. The CDR3 consists of 12 residues. V gave up 3 bases and J gave up 4 bases, with 3 bases separating them. CDR3 protein: CASSLGTGELFF. The CDR3 coding sequence is TGTGCCAGCAGTTTGGGCACCGGGGAGCTGTTTTTT.